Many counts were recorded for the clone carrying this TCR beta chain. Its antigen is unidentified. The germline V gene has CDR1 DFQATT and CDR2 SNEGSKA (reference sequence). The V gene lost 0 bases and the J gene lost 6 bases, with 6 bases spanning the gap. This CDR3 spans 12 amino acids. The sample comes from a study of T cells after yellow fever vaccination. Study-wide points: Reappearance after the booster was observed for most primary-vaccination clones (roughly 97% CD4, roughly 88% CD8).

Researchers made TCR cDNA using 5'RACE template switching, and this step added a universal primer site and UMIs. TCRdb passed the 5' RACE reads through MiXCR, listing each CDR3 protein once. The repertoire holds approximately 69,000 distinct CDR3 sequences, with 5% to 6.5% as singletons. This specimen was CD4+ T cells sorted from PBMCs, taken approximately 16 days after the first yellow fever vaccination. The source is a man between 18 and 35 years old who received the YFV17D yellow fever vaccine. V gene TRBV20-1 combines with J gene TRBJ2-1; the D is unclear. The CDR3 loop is CSAREGSNEQFF. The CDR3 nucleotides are TGCAGTGCTAGAGAGGGATCCAATGAGCAGTTCTTC.